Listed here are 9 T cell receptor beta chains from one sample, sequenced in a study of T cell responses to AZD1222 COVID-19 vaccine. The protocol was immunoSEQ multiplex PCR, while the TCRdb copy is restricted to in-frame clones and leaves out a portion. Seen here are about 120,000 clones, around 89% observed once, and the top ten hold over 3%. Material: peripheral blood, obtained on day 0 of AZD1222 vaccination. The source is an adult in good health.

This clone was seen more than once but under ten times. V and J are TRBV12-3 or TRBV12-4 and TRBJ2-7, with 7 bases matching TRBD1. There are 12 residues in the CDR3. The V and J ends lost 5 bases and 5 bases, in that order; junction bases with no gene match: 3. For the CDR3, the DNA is TGTGCCAGCAGTCCGGACAGGCACGAGCAGTACTTC. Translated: CASSPDRHEQYF.

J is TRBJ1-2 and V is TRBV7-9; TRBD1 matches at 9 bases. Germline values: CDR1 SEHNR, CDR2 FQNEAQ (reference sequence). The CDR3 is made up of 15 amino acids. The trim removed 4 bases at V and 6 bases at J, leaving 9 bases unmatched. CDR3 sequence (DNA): TGTGCCAGCAGCTCGGACAGGGGTCTGTATGATGGCTACACCTTC. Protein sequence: CASSSDRGLYDGYTF.

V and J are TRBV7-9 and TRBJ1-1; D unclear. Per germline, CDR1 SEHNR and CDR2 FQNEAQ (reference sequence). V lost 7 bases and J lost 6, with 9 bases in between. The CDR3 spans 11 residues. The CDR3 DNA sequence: TGTGCCAGCAAGGATGGGCCTGAAGCTTTCTTT. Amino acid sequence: CASKDGPEAFF.

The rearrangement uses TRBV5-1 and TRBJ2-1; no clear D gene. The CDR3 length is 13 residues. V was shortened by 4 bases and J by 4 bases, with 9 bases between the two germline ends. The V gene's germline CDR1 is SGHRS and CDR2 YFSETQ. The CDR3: CASSDDSYNEQFF. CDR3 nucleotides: TGCGCCAGCAGCGACGACTCATACAATGAGCAGTTCTTC.

In DNA, the CDR3 is TGCGCCAGCAGCTTGGTCGGGGGCGCCTACGAGCAGTACTTC. Translated, it gives CASSLVGGAYEQYF. The chain links TRBV5-1 to TRBJ2-7, with D possibly called TRBD1 or TRBD2 (6 bases each). Trimming took 0 bases from V and 2 from J, leaving 9 bases between them. This CDR3 spans 14 amino acids. Germline lookup yields CDR1 SGHRS and CDR2 YFSETQ.

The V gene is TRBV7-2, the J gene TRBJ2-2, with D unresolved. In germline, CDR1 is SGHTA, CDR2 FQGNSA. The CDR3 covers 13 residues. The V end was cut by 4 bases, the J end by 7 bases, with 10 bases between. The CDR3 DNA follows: TGTGCCAGCAGCTACCGACTCGGCGGGGAGCTGTTTTTT. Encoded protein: CASSYRLGGELFF.

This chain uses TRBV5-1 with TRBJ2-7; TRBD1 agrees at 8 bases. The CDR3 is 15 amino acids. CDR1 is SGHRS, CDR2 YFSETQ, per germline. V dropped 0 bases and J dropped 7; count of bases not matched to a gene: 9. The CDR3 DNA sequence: TGCGCCAGCAGCTTGGTAGGCAGGGGGCAGGGGGAGCAGTACTTC. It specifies CASSLVGRGQGEQYF.

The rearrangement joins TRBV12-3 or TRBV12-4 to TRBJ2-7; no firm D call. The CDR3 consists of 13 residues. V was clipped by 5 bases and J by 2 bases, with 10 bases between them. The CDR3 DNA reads TGTGCCAGCAGTGAAGGGATCGCCTACGAGCAGTACTTC. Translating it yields CASSEGIAYEQYF.

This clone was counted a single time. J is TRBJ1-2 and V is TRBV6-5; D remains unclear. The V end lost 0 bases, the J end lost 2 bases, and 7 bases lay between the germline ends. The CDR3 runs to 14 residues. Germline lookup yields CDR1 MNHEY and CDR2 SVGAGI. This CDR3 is CASSYSFLNYGYTF. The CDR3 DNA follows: TGTGCCAGCAGTTACTCATTCCTGAACTATGGCTACACCTTC.